The 21 T cell receptor beta chains below all came from one sample that was sequenced in a study of T cell responses to AZD1222 COVID-19 vaccine. The method was immunoSEQ multiplex PCR; TCRdb's version includes in-frame clones alone and lacks a portion of them. The sample lists roughly 45,000 clones; over 80% were seen once. The sequencing here drew on peripheral blood, taken 28 days after the second AZD1222 dose. All receptors derive from an adult who received the AZD1222 COVID-19 vaccine.

In this sample, this clone turned up a few times. The chain uses TRBV29-1 and TRBJ2-7; D is ambiguous. Germline CDR1 reads SQVTM; CDR2 reads ANQGSEA. This CDR3 has 14 amino acids. V shed 4 bases and J shed 8 bases, with 21 bases lying between them. CDR3 sequence reads: CSVASLLQVRQQYF. The CDR3, as DNA: TGCAGCGTTGCCTCTTTATTGCAGGTCCGGCAGCAGTACTTC.

The V call is TRBV12-3 or TRBV12-4, the J call TRBJ2-7, with D hard to call. The CDR3 length is 13 residues. V shed 2 bases and J shed 1 base, with 6 bases lying between them. The CDR3 DNA sequence: TGTGCCAGCAGTTTAAGGTCTTCCTACGAGCAGTACTTC. It specifies CASSLRSSYEQYF.

CDR3 DNA sequence: TGCGCCAGCTCGGGACAGATGGGCATGGAGCAGTACTTC. Translating it yields CASSGQMGMEQYF. V usage is TRBV5-1 and J usage is TRBJ2-7; 7 bases are a match to TRBD1. Germline V gene data show CDR1 as SGHRS and CDR2 as YFSETQ. J gave up 7 bases and V 7 bases, and 11 bases lay outside the gene matches. This CDR3 has 13 residues.

The chain is built from TRBV5-1 and TRBJ1-2; TRBD1 matches 9 bases. Germline assignment: CDR1 SGHRS and CDR2 YFSETQ. There are 12 residues in the CDR3. With V trimmed by 4 bases and J by 11 bases, 6 bases remained unmatched. CDR3 DNA: TGCGCCAGCAGCCCGGGGACAGGGAGTTACACCTTC. Protein product: CASSPGTGSYTF.

The chain recombines TRBV28 with TRBJ1-1, with D perhaps TRBD1 (6 bases). The CDR3 has 14 amino acids. Germline CDR1 is MDHEN and CDR2 is SYDVKM. Trimming cost V 3 bases and J 7 bases, with 15 bases left between them. In nucleotides, the CDR3 is TGTGCCAGCAGTTTCCCCCAACAGGGTAGTGAAGCTTTCTTT. It yields the protein CASSFPQQGSEAFF.

This chain links TRBV20-1 with TRBJ1-5; no reliable D call. The CDR3 loop spans 14 amino acids. With 3 bases removed from V and 6 bases from J, the gap between germline ends came to 15 bases. Germline CDR1 reads DFQATT; CDR2 reads SNEGSKA (reference sequence). The CDR3 sequence is CSASLGSEGQPQHF. DNA of the CDR3: TGCAGTGCTAGTTTGGGGTCAGAGGGTCAGCCCCAGCATTTT.

This chain joins TRBV27 and TRBJ2-5; D is tentatively TRBD1 or TRBD2 (6 bases each). CDR3 length equals 14 residues. V gave up 5 bases and J gave up 4 bases, with 14 bases separating them. CDR1 is MNHEY and CDR2 is SMNVEV in the germline V gene (reference sequence). DNA for the CDR3: TGTGCCAGCAGTAGGGGGGCGCGGGGAGAGACCCAGTACTTC. It yields the protein CASSRGARGETQYF.

This chain joins TRBV6-5 and TRBJ1-2, with D possibly TRBD1 on 6 matching bases. V lost 6 bases, J lost 1 base, and 15 bases lay in between. Germline CDR1 reads MNHEY; CDR2 reads SVGAGI. This CDR3 spans 15 amino acids. DNA of the CDR3: TGTGCCAGCAGACAACAGGGAGGGGATAACTATGGCTACACCTTC. Translated, it gives CASRQQGGDNYGYTF.

The V call is TRBV29-1, the J call TRBJ2-7, with D maybe TRBD2 (6 bases). CDR1 is SQVTM and CDR2 is ANQGSEA in the germline V gene. V lost 4 bases and J lost 3, with 19 bases in between. The CDR3 is 15 residues long. The CDR3: CSVGGGKGVDYEQYF. In nucleotides, the CDR3 is TGCAGCGTTGGGGGCGGGAAAGGGGTCGACTACGAGCAGTACTTC.

This chain uses TRBV4-1 with TRBJ2-3, with 10 bases that match TRBD2. Germline lookup yields CDR1 MGHRA and CDR2 YSYEKL. The junction had 3 bases not matched to a gene; V was cut back by 7 bases and J by 2 bases. The CDR3 runs 14 residues. The DNA for the CDR3 is TGCGCCAGCACAACTAGCGGGGCCACAGATACGCAGTATTTT. Translating gives CASTTSGATDTQYF.

The chain joins TRBV7-9 to TRBJ2-1, with 7 bases aligning to TRBD2. Germline V CDR1 and CDR2: SEHNR, FQNEAQ (reference sequence). The junction had 6 bases not matched to a gene; V was cut back by 1 base and J by 6 bases. The CDR3 totals 15 residues. CDR3 amino acids: CASSLEGGMANEQFF. Here the CDR3 DNA reads TGTGCCAGCAGCTTAGAGGGAGGGATGGCCAATGAGCAGTTCTTC.

The chain couples TRBV6-5 to TRBJ2-7; 9 bases agree with TRBD1. The CDR3 extends over 15 amino acids. V was pared by 0 bases and J by 5 bases, with 5 bases of the junction left unmatched. Germline lookup yields CDR1 MNHEY and CDR2 SVGAGI. For the CDR3, the DNA is TGTGCCAGCAGTTACTCGTGGACAGGGGACCACGAGCAGTACTTC. This gives the protein CASSYSWTGDHEQYF.

The chain couples TRBV7-9 to TRBJ2-5; 7 bases are shared with TRBD1. J gave up 1 base and V 5 bases, and 7 bases lay outside the gene matches. CDR3 length: 15 amino acids. Looked up from germline, CDR1 is SEHNR and CDR2 is FQNEAQ (reference sequence). The CDR3 DNA follows: TGTGCCAGCAGCCTGAGGACAGGTACCCAAGAGACCCAGTACTTC. Its translation: CASSLRTGTQETQYF.

V is TRBV19 and J is TRBJ1-6; D is uncertain. This CDR3 region has 16 residues. V was pared by 5 bases and J by 0 bases, with 11 bases between. Germline values: CDR1 LNHDA, CDR2 SQIVND (reference sequence). The CDR3 sequence is CASSFGSASYNSPLHF. The CDR3 DNA is TGTGCCAGTAGTTTTGGCAGTGCCTCCTATAATTCACCCCTCCACTTT.

This clone was seen a handful of times. The chain carries TRBV6-1 and TRBJ1-1, with D unresolved. This CDR3 has 11 amino acids. Trimming shortened V by 2 bases and J by 8 bases, and 6 bases separated the two germline ends. Looked up from germline, CDR1 is MNHNS and CDR2 is SASEGT. CDR3 loop: CASSEYREAFF. CDR3 bases: TGTGCCAGCAGTGAATACCGAGAAGCTTTCTTT.

The rearrangement uses TRBV13 and TRBJ2-6; TRBD1 agrees at 7 bases. CDR1 is PRHDT, CDR2 FYEKMQ, per germline (reference sequence). V was pared by 5 bases and J by 4 bases, with 11 bases of the junction left unmatched. This CDR3 has 17 amino acids. CDR3 residues: CASSPISRGHGANVLTF. CDR3 DNA: TGTGCCAGCAGCCCCATTAGTAGGGGGCACGGGGCCAACGTCCTGACTTTC.

This clone showed up just once. This chain links TRBV19 with TRBJ2-1; no reliable D call. Trimming removed 8 bases at V and 16 bases at J, with 15 bases between. The CDR3 has 10 amino acids. Germline V gives CDR1 LNHDA, CDR2 SQIVND (reference sequence). CDR3 nucleotides: TGTGCCAGTCCAAACCCCACATTTTTCTTC. Encoded protein: CASPNPTFFF. The entire variable domain, with the rest obtained from reference TRBV19 and TRBJ2-1, is as follows: DGGITQSPKYLFRKEGQNVTLSCEQNLNHDAMYWYRQDPGQGLRLIYYSQIVNDFQKGDIAEGYSVSREKKESFPLTVTSAQKNPTAFYLCASPNPTFFFGPGTRLTVL.

The sample holds one count of this clone. This chain joins TRBV23-1 and TRBJ2-7; a possible D gene is TRBD2 (6 bases). TRBV23-1 is filed as an ORF, its function uncertain. V shed 7 bases and J shed 2 bases, with 36 bases lying between them. The CDR3 runs 21 residues. CDR3 loop: CASTPGVQGRLGATRPYEQYF. The CDR3 DNA reads as TGCGCCAGCACCCCGGGCGTTCAAGGGAGGTTGGGAGCAACCCGCCCCTACGAGCAGTACTTC.

The rearrangement links TRBV24-1 to TRBJ2-1, with 7 bases matching TRBD1. CDR3 length: 13 amino acids. Germline CDR1 and CDR2: KGHDR and SFDVKD. The trim removed 10 bases at V and 6 bases at J, leaving 8 bases unmatched. Here the CDR3 reads CATQRQGGNEQFF. The DNA of the CDR3 is TGTGCCACTCAAAGACAGGGCGGCAATGAGCAGTTCTTC.

The table lists this clone with a count of one. The CDR3 region is CASSLGSATTPRAFF. CDR3 coding DNA: TGTGCCAGCAGCCTTGGCTCGGCGACAACCCCTCGGGCTTTCTTT. The chain carries TRBV3-1 (or the pseudogene TRBV3-2) and TRBJ1-1; D remains unclear. V lost 4 bases and J lost 11, with 23 bases in between. The CDR3 consists of 15 residues. CDR1 and CDR2 (germline): LGHDT, YNNKEL (reference sequence).

The J gene is TRBJ2-7, the V gene TRBV30, with D possibly being TRBD1 (6 bases). CDR1 and CDR2 from the germline V gene are GTSNPN and SVGIG (reference sequence). This CDR3 comprises 15 residues. Trimming stripped 4 bases from V and 2 bases from J, with 18 bases between. This chain's CDR3 is CAWTLGQGLAYEQYF. The CDR3 DNA follows: TGTGCCTGGACCCTAGGGCAGGGGTTAGCCTACGAGCAGTACTTC.